These 22 T cell receptor beta chains came from one sample sequenced in a study of blood T cell repertoires in COVID-19. TCRdb's table, derived via immunoSEQ multiplex PCR, lists solely in-frame clones and lacks some. The sample shows under 140,000 clones, roughly 79% of them seen only once. The source material was peripheral blood. The receptors come from a woman older than 75 with active or convalescent COVID-19.

CDR3 in amino acids: CSCWGGMNTEAFF. The CDR3, as DNA: TGCAGCTGCTGGGGGGGTATGAACACTGAAGCTTTCTTT. The rearrangement uses TRBV29-1 and TRBJ1-1; D is possibly TRBD1 (5 bases). Trimming removed 8 bases from V and 0 bases from J, with 13 bases in between. Germline lookup yields CDR1 SQVTM and CDR2 ANQGSEA. This CDR3 contains 13 residues. Supplemented by reference TRBV29-1 and TRBJ1-1, the full variable domain reads SAVISQKPSRDICQRGTSLTIQCQVDSQVTMMFWYRQQPGQSLTLIATANQGSEATYESGFVIDKFPISRPNLTFSTLTVSNMSPEDSSIYLCSCWGGMNTEAFFGQGTRLTVV.

J is TRBJ1-1 and V is TRBV5-1, with D unresolved. This CDR3 contains 13 residues. V lost 1 base to trimming and J lost 3 bases, with 7 bases between them. Germline V gives CDR1 SGHRS, CDR2 YFSETQ. The CDR3 nucleotides read TGCGCCAGCAGCTTGTTTGAGGACACTGAAGCTTTCTTT. This codes for CASSLFEDTEAFF.

This chain connects TRBV7-8 to TRBJ1-1; no clear D. The V gene's germline CDR1 is SGHVS and CDR2 FQNEAQ. The CDR3 consists of 14 residues. V gave up 4 bases and J gave up 3 bases, with 12 bases separating them. CDR3 DNA sequence: TGTGCCAGCAGCTCCCGGAACGGGGACACTGAAGCTTTCTTT. Its protein is CASSSRNGDTEAFF. Supplemented by reference TRBV7-8 and TRBJ1-1, the full variable domain reads GAGVSQSPRYKVAKRGQDVALRCDPISGHVSLFWYQQALGQGPEFLTYFQNEAQLDKSGLPSDRFFAERPEGSVSTLKIQRTQQEDSAVYLCASSSRNGDTEAFFGQGTRLTVV.

The chain carries TRBV7-2 and TRBJ2-7, with 9 bases fitting TRBD1. This CDR3 spans 15 amino acids. V lost 5 bases to trimming and J lost 6 bases; unmatched junction nucleotides: 11. Germline values: CDR1 SGHTA, CDR2 FQGNSA. The CDR3 DNA reads TGTGCCAGCAGCCGTCTCCCGGGACAGGGAGTCGAGCAGTACTTC. This codes for CASSRLPGQGVEQYF.

The genes are TRBV28 and TRBJ2-1, with a weak D call TRBD1 (6 bases). The V gene's germline CDR1 is MDHEN and CDR2 SYDVKM. Trimming removed 7 bases from V and 16 bases from J, with 26 bases in between. This CDR3 spans 14 amino acids. Here the CDR3 reads CASIRQVTGGEYFF. The CDR3 region has the DNA TGTGCCAGCATCCGACAGGTTACGGGTGGAGAGTATTTCTTC. The full variable domain, its missing parts supplied by reference TRBV28 and TRBJ2-1, is DVKVTQSSRYLVKRTGEKVFLECVQDMDHENMFWYRQDPGLGLRLIYFSYDVKMKEKGDIPEGYSVSREKKERFSLILESASTNQTSMYLCASIRQVTGGEYFFGPGTRLTVL.

The chain couples TRBV7-9 to TRBJ2-6; TRBD1 matches 12 bases. The CDR3 runs 17 residues. Trimming took 5 bases from V and 4 from J; bases not matched to a gene: 6. Per germline, CDR1 SEHNR and CDR2 FQNEAQ (reference sequence). CDR3 loop: CASSPGQGASGANVLTF. The CDR3 DNA sequence: TGTGCCAGCAGCCCGGGACAGGGGGCATCGGGGGCCAACGTCCTGACTTTC.

The chain joins TRBV5-4 to TRBJ2-7; no clear D gene. Germline V gene lookup returns CDR1 SGHNT and CDR2 YYREEE (reference sequence). The CDR3 is 12 amino acids. The V gene lost 0 bases and the J gene lost 5 bases, with 6 bases spanning the gap. CDR3: CASSLAPDEQYF. The CDR3 bases are TGTGCCAGCAGCTTGGCCCCGGACGAGCAGTACTTC.

The V gene is TRBV18, the J gene TRBJ2-7; the D is unclear. This CDR3 spans 12 amino acids. The germline V gene encodes CDR1 KGHSH and CDR2 LQKENI. Trimming left V 0 bases short and J 6 bases short, with 6 bases between. CDR3 protein: CASSPPSREQYF. Written as DNA, the CDR3 is TGTGCCAGCTCACCACCGTCCCGCGAGCAGTACTTC.

V gene TRBV18 combines with J gene TRBJ2-1; weak D call: TRBD2 (6 bases). From germline, CDR1 is KGHSH and CDR2 LQKENI. This CDR3 has 15 amino acids. V lost 2 bases and J 6 bases, leaving 14 bases between the germline ends. In DNA, the CDR3 is TGTGCCAGCTCACCATCCCGGGACTGGACCAATGAGCAGTTCTTC. Translation: CASSPSRDWTNEQFF.

The chain employs TRBV9 and TRBJ2-3, with 11 nucleotides matching TRBD2. Germline V lookup: CDR1 SGDLS, CDR2 YYNGEE. Trimming cost V 1 base and J 3 bases; bases outside gene matches: 7. The CDR3 totals 17 residues. The CDR3, as DNA: TGTGCCAGCAGCGTATCTGTCCTAGCGGGAGGAACAGATACGCAGTATTTT. Its translation: CASSVSVLAGGTDTQYF.

The rearrangement links TRBV5-1 to TRBJ2-5; D perhaps matches TRBD2 (6 bases). Trimming shortened V by 0 bases and J by 4 bases, and 22 bases separated the two germline ends. Germline V CDR1 and CDR2: SGHRS, YFSETQ. CDR3 length equals 18 residues. For the CDR3, the DNA is TGCGCCAGCAGCTTGGCCGAAGCGTGGAGGGAGAAGGGAGAGACCCAGTACTTC. Amino acids: CASSLAEAWREKGETQYF.

The V gene is TRBV11-2, the J gene TRBJ2-3, with 7 bases that match TRBD1. V lost 5 bases and J lost 2; bases outside the gene matches: 7. This CDR3 region has 15 residues. Germline V gives CDR1 SGHAT, CDR2 FQNNGV. Written as DNA, the CDR3 is TGTGCCAGCAGCAGCCGACAGGGAAACACAGATACGCAGTATTTT. Protein: CASSSRQGNTDTQYF.

This clone showed up just a few times. V usage is TRBV6-2 or TRBV6-3 and J usage is TRBJ1-1; D might be TRBD1 (6 bases). V was clipped by 5 bases and J by 1 base, with 8 bases between them. CDR3 size: 13 residues. From germline, CDR1 is MNHEY and CDR2 SVGEGT. CDR3 residues: CASSKQGNTEAFF. The CDR3 nucleotides read TGTGCCAGCAGTAAACAGGGGAACACTGAAGCTTTCTTT.

Concerning this clone: At one of its ends the junction is not consistent with the germline gene, which may arise from a read error. This rearrangement joins TRBV2 to TRBJ2-5, with 8 bases that match TRBD2. The germline V gene encodes CDR1 SNHLY and CDR2 FYNNEI. The CDR3 is 13 amino acids. CDR3 in DNA: TGTGCCAGCAGTGCCAGCGGGAGAGAGGCCCAGTACTTC. Encoded protein: CASSASGREAQYF.

This clone showed up just a few times. This chain joins TRBV4-3 and TRBJ2-1; D remains unclear. Germline CDR1 reads LGHNA; CDR2 reads YSLEER. The CDR3 loop spans 18 amino acids. Trimming shortened V by 0 bases and J by 5 bases, and 20 bases separated the two germline ends. The CDR3 coding sequence is TGCGCCAGCAGCCAAGAACTGGAGTGGGTTGTTATGAACAATGAGCAGTTCTTC. Translating it yields CASSQELEWVVMNNEQFF.

This chain links TRBV5-1 with TRBJ2-7; 13 nucleotides agree with TRBD2. This CDR3 has 18 residues. Losses at the gene ends were 3 bases for V and 6 bases for J; bases not matched to a gene: 15. Germline V gene lookup returns CDR1 SGHRS and CDR2 YFSETQ. The CDR3 DNA reads TGCGCCAGCAGCTATAATACCGGGACTAGCGGGATCGGCTCCGAGCAGTACTTC. Protein: CASSYNTGTSGIGSEQYF.

The chain recombines TRBV5-1 with TRBJ1-1; 9 bases agree with TRBD1. The CDR3 runs to 15 residues. Germline V gene data show CDR1 as SGHRS and CDR2 as YFSETQ. Germline trimming cut 3 bases from V and 5 bases from J; bases unmatched to any gene: 8. CDR3 DNA sequence: TGCGCCAGCAGCTCCCGGACAGGGGACGGAACTGAAGCTTTCTTT. This gives the protein CASSSRTGDGTEAFF.

This chain joins TRBV7-9 and TRBJ2-5; 7 nucleotides line up with TRBD2. This CDR3 spans 17 amino acids. Germline loops: CDR1 SEHNR, CDR2 FQNEAQ (reference sequence). V was clipped by 1 base and J by 4 bases; unmatched bases: 12. CDR3 protein: CASSLGFGRRSGETQYF. Written as DNA, the CDR3 is TGTGCCAGCAGCTTAGGTTTCGGGAGGAGATCAGGAGAGACCCAGTACTTC. The whole variable domain, filled in from reference TRBV7-9 and TRBJ2-5, reads DTGVSQNPRHKITKRGQNVTFRCDPISEHNRLYWYRQTLGQGPEFLTYFQNEAQLEKSRLLSDRFSAERPKGSFSTLEIQRTEQGDSAMYLCASSLGFGRRSGETQYFGPGTRLLVL.

This chain connects TRBV13 to TRBJ2-6; D is unclear. V gave up 4 bases and J gave up 4 bases, with 8 bases separating them. This CDR3 contains 14 residues. Germline V lookup: CDR1 PRHDT, CDR2 FYEKMQ (reference sequence). The CDR3 nucleotides read TGTGCCAGCAGCTCCCGGTTCGGGGCCAACGTCCTGACTTTC. Residues: CASSSRFGANVLTF.

This sequence joins TRBV18 and TRBJ2-1, with D hard to call. Germline CDR1 and CDR2: KGHSH and LQKENI. The V and J ends lost 1 base and 0 bases respectively, with 10 bases between them. This CDR3 has 16 residues. CDR3 sequence: CASSPLMQNSYNEQFF. As DNA, the CDR3 is TGTGCCAGCTCACCACTCATGCAGAACTCCTACAATGAGCAGTTCTTC.

This chain connects TRBV6-5 to TRBJ2-2, with 7 bases aligning to TRBD1. The CDR3 loop spans 14 amino acids. Germline CDR1 MNHEY, CDR2 SVGAGI. J lost 6 bases, V lost 6 bases, and 7 bases had no gene match. CDR3 region: CASSPGTVPGELFF. Here the CDR3 DNA reads TGTGCCAGCAGCCCCGGGACAGTACCCGGGGAGCTGTTTTTT.

J is TRBJ2-5 and V is TRBV19, with D possibly being TRBD1 (6 bases). Germline lookup yields CDR1 LNHDA and CDR2 SQIVND (reference sequence). The CDR3 loop spans 13 amino acids. Trimming pared 0 bases from V and 4 bases from J, leaving 6 bases between. The CDR3, as DNA: TGTGCCAGTAGTATAGAAGGGGGAGAGACCCAGTACTTC. Protein sequence: CASSIEGGETQYF.